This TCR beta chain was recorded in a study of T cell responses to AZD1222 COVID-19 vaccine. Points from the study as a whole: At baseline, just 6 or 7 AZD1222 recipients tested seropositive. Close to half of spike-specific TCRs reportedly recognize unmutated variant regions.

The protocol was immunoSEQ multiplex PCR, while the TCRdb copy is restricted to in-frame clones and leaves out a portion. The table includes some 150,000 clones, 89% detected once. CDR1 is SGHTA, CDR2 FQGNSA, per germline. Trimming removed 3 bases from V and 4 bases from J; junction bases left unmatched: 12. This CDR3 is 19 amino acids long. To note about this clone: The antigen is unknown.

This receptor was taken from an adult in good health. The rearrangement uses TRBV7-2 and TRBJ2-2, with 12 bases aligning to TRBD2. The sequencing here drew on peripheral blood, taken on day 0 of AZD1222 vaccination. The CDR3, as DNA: TGTGCCAGCAGCTTTGGACTAGCGGGACTCATCACTATCACCGGGGAGCTGTTTTTT. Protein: CASSFGLAGLITITGELFF.